A selection of T cell receptor beta chains follows, all from one sample in a study of a mutant IDH1 vaccine in newly diagnosed glioma. Only in-frame clones appear in the TCRdb table, and some are missing; sequencing was by immunoSEQ multiplex PCR. The sample has around 33,000 clones; approximately 90% are singletons. The material sequenced was PBMCs, taken from a glioma patient treated with radiotherapy, temozolomide or both. Receptors originate from a woman in her 40s with glioma. Each CDR3 is given with its conserved first and last residue. D genes are given only for firm matches. Clone sizes are given selectively: once, few, many, or a class where the clone is expanded.

TRBJ1-6,TRBD1,TRBV27,few,TGTGCCAGCAGTTTCCGGACAGGGGGCGATTCACCCCTCCACTTT,CASSFRTGGDSPLHF
TRBJ1-1,TRBD1,TRBV5-5,-,TGTGCCAGCAGCTATACAGGGGGCACAATGAACACTGAAGCTTTCTTT,CASSYTGGTMNTEAFF
TRBJ1-5,-,TRBV2,-,TGTGCCAGCAGGGGAGTCGGGGGCAATCAGCCCCAGCATTTT,CASRGVGGNQPQHF
TRBJ1-1,TRBD1,TRBV7-6,-,TGTGCCAGCAGCCCATACAGGGGTGACACTGAAGCTTTCTTT,CASSPYRGDTEAFF
TRBJ2-5,TRBD2,TRBV2,-,TGTGCCAGCAGCGGGACTAGCGGGAGGGTGAAGACCCAGTACTTC,CASSGTSGRVKTQYF
TRBJ1-2,-,TRBV6-4,-,TGTGCCAGCAGTGCCCCAGGGGAGGGCTACACCTTC,CASSAPGEGYTF
TRBJ2-7,-,TRBV7-2,-,TGTGCCAGCAGTCGTAGACCTGGAACACCCTACGAGCAGTACTTC,CASSRRPGTPYEQYF
TRBJ1-6,-,TRBV27,-,TGTGCCAGCAGGCCCGGAGGGGTTTCACCCCTCCACTTT,CASRPGGVSPLHF
TRBJ1-1,-,TRBV4-3,-,TGCGCCAGCAGCCAAGTTAAGGGTCCCCACACTGAAGCTTTCTTT,CASSQVKGPHTEAFF
TRBJ2-1,TRBD2,TRBV7-8,-,TGTGCCAGCAGCTCTCTAGCGGGAGTTATCAATGAGCAGTTCTTC,CASSSLAGVINEQFF
TRBJ2-7,TRBD1,TRBV6-5,-,TGTGCCAGCAGTTGGGCAGGGGGCACCTACGAGCAGTACTTC,CASSWAGGTYEQYF
TRBJ1-3,TRBD1,TRBV6-6,-,TGTGCCAGCAGTTACTTGGGGACAGGGGGAAACACCATATATTTT,CASSYLGTGGNTIYF
TRBJ2-5,-,TRBV5-5,-,TGTGCCAGCAGCTTGTCCGTGGGGGTCAGGGAGACCCAGTACTTC,CASSLSVGVRETQYF
TRBJ1-1,-,TRBV11-1,-,TGTGCCAGCAGCGCCCGACAGGCGAACACTGAAGCTTTCTTT,CASSARQANTEAFF
TRBJ1-2,TRBD1,TRBV29-1,-,TGCAGCAGCCGGGACAGTCCAAACTATGGCTACACCTTC,CSSRDSPNYGYTF
TRBJ2-7,-,TRBV6-6,-,TGTGCCAGCACTCGGGCTCTTTACGAGCAGTACTTC,CASTRALYEQYF
TRBJ2-2,TRBD1,TRBV30,-,TGTGCCTGTCGTCGGACAGGGGGCGAGAGGTGGGCCGGGGAGCTGTTTTTT,CACRRTGGERWAGELFF
TRBJ2-7,TRBD1,TRBV6-6,-,TGTGCCAGCAGTTCAAATACAGGGGGCGAGCAGTACTTC,CASSSNTGGEQYF
TRBJ2-7,-,TRBV6-1,-,TGTGCCAGCAGCCTTATCCTCTCCTACGAGCAGTACTTC,CASSLILSYEQYF